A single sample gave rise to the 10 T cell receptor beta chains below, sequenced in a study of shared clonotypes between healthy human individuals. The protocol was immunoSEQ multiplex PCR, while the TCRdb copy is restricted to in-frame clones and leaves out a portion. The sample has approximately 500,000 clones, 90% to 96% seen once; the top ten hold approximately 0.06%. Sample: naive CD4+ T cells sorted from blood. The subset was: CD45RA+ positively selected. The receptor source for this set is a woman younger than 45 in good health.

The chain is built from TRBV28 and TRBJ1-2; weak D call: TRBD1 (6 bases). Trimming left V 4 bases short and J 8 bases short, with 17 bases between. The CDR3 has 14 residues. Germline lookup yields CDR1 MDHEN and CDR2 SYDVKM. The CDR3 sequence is CASSYVGQIVGYTF. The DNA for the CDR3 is TGTGCCAGCAGTTACGTCGGACAGATAGTAGGCTACACCTTC.

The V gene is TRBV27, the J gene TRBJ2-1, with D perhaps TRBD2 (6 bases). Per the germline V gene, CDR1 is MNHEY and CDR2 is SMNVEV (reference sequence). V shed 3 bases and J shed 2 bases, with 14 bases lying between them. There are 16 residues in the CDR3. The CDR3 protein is CASSLRGTLAYNEQFF. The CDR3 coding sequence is TGTGCCAGCAGTTTGCGGGGAACGCTAGCCTACAATGAGCAGTTCTTC.

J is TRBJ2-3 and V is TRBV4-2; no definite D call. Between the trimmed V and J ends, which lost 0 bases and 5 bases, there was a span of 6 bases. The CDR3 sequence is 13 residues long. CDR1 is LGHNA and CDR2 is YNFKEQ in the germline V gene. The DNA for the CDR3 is TGTGCCAGCAGCCAAGATTCAGGAGATACGCAGTATTTT. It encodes CASSQDSGDTQYF.

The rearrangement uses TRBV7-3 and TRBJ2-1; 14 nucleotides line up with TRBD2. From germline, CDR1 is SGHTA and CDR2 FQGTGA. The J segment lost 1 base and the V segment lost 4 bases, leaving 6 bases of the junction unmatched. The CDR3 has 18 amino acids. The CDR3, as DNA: TGTGCCAGCAGCTCCGGGACTAGCGGGAGAGGTTCCTACAATGAGCAGTTCTTC. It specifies CASSSGTSGRGSYNEQFF. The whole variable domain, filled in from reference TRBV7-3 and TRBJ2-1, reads GAGVSQTPSNKVTEKGKYVELRCDPISGHTALYWYRQSLGQGPEFLIYFQGTGAADDSGLPNDRFFAVRPEGSVSTLKIQRTERGDSAVYLCASSSGTSGRGSYNEQFFGPGTRLTVL.

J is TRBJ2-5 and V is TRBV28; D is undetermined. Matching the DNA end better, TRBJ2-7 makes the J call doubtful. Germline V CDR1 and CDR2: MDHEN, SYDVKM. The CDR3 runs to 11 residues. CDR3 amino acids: CASTDGYEQYF. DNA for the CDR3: TGTGCCAGCACTGACGGATACGAGCAGTACTTC.

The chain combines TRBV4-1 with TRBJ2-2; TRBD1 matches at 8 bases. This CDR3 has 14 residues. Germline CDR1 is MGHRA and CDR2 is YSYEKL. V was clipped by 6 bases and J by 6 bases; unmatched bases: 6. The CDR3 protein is CASSGTGKAGELFF. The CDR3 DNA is TGCGCCAGCAGTGGGACAGGCAAAGCCGGGGAGCTGTTTTTT.

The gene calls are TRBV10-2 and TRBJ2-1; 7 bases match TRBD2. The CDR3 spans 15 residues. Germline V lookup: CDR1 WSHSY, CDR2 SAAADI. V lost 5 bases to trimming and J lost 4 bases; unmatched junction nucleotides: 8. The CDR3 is CASSMAGVIYNEQFF. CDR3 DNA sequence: TGCGCCAGCAGTATGGCGGGAGTGATTTACAATGAGCAGTTCTTC.

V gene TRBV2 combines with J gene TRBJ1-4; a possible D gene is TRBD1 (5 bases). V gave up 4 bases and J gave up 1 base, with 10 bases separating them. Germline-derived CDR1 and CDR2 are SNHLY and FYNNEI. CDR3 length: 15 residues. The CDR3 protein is CASSATGVTNEKLFF. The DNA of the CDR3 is TGTGCCAGCAGTGCCACGGGGGTAACTAATGAAAAACTGTTTTTT.

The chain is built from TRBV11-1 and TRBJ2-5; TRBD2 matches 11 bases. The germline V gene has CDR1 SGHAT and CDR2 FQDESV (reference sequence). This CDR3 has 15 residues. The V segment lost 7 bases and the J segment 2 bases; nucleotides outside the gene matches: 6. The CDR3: CASNVGLAEQETQYF. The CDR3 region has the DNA TGTGCCAGCAACGTGGGACTAGCGGAACAAGAGACCCAGTACTTC.

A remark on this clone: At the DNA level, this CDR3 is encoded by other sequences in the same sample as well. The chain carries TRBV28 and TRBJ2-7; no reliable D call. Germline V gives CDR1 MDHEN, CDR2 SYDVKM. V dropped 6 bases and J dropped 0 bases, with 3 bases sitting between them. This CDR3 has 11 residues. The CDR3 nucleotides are TGTGCCAGCAGCACCTCCTACGAGCAGTACTTC. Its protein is CASSTSYEQYF.